Listed below are T cell receptor beta chains from one sample, sequenced in a study of Graves' ophthalmopathy and Graves' hyperthyroidism. TCRdb recomputed calls from the multiplex PCR reads with MiXCR, one row per CDR3 protein. The sample holds just over 600,000 distinct CDR3 sequences; about a fifth are singletons and the top ten take approximately 6.9%. The specimen was peripheral blood. The receptors stem from a woman aged 18-29 years with stable Graves' hyperthyroidism. Some clones in this sample may be carry-over from other donors' samples. Both conserved end residues are part of each CDR3. Fields, in order: D gene, J gene, V gene, clone size, CDR3 length, CDR3 protein, CDR3 DNA. D genes are given only for firm matches. Clone size is stated in some rows and not others, as once, few, many or a class when expanded.

>.|TRBJ1-1|TRBV2|few|13
CASSKTAQPEAFF
TGTGCCAGCAGTAAGACAGCCCAGCCTGAAGCTTTCTTT
>.|TRBJ2-7|TRBV6-2/TRBV6-3|.|14
CASSYGNQPYEQYF
TGTGCCAGCAGTTACGGGAACCAGCCCTACGAGCAGTACTTC
>.|TRBJ1-2|TRBV28|many|13
CASEAGDNYGYTF
TGTGCCAGCGAAGCGGGGGACAACTATGGCTACACCTTC
>.|TRBJ1-5|TRBV12-3/TRBV12-4|many|15
CASSSTSGKNQPQHF
TGTGCCAGCAGTTCCACCTCCGGGAAAAATCAGCCCCAGCATTTT
>TRBD1|TRBJ2-7|TRBV11-2|many|17
CASSLGVGTGKTYEQYF
TGTGCCAGCAGCTTAGGTGTCGGGACAGGGAAAACCTACGAGCAGTACTTC
>.|TRBJ1-1|TRBV19|many|14
CASSILGGNTEAFF
TGTGCCAGTAGTATCCTTGGTGGGAACACTGAAGCTTTCTTT
>.|TRBJ2-7|TRBV4-3|.|15
CASSQGQAQSYEQYF
TGCGCCAGCAGCCAAGGACAGGCTCAATCCTACGAGCAGTACTTC
>.|TRBJ1-1|TRBV2|many|16
CASSGDPTMGNTEAFF
TGTGCCAGCAGTGGAGATCCCACGATGGGGAACACTGAAGCTTTCTTT
>.|TRBJ2-5|TRBV14|many|14
CASSQRRGRETQYF
TGTGCCAGCAGCCAAAGGCGGGGGCGCGAGACCCAGTACTTC
>.|TRBJ2-2|TRBV7-6|few|15
CASSLVSGYNGELFF
TGTGCCAGCAGCTTAGTGTCGGGTTATAACGGGGAGCTGTTTTTT
>.|TRBJ1-1|TRBV28|many|14
CASSLNSGLSGAFF
TGTGCCAGCAGTTTAAATTCGGGCCTTTCCGGGGCTTTCTTT
>.|TRBJ2-7|TRBV7-9|many|14
CASSLLGGSYEQYF
TGTGCCAGCAGCTTATTAGGAGGGTCCTACGAGCAGTACTTC
>.|TRBJ2-2|TRBV12-3/TRBV12-4|many|11
CASSFGGELFF
TGTGCCAGCAGTTTTGGCGGGGAGCTGTTTTTT
>TRBD1|TRBJ2-5|TRBV9|.|15
CASTIGQGAGETQYF
TGTGCCAGCACCATAGGACAGGGGGCTGGAGAGACCCAGTACTTC
>.|TRBJ2-7|TRBV28|.|14
CASRPGGPPYEQYF
TGTGCCAGCAGGCCCGGCGGGCCGCCCTACGAGCAGTACTTC
>.|TRBJ1-1|TRBV6-1|many|17
CASSANRRTRRNTEAFF
TGTGCCAGCAGCGCAAACCGCCGGACAAGGAGGAATACTGAAGCTTTCTTT
>.|TRBJ1-2|TRBV6-5|many|13
CASSYSSAYGYTF
TGTGCCAGCAGTTACTCCTCAGCCTATGGCTACACCTTC
>TRBD1|TRBJ1-2|TRBV19|many|14
CASRPDRRNYGYTF
TGTGCCAGTAGACCGGACAGGAGGAACTATGGCTACACCTTC
>.|TRBJ1-6|TRBV6-1|.|14
CASRDQGPNSPLHF
TGTGCCAGCCGTGACCAAGGCCCGAATTCACCCCTCCACTTT
>.|TRBJ1-1|TRBV6-1|many|12
CASSVEGSEAFF
TGTGCCAGCAGTGTGGAGGGATCTGAAGCTTTCTTT
>.|TRBJ2-5|TRBV3-1|many|16
CASSQVSGAIGETQYF
TGTGCCAGCAGCCAAGTCTCCGGGGCTATCGGAGAGACCCAGTACTTC
>.|TRBJ1-3|TRBV28|many|15
CASSNTQDFGNTIYF
TGTGCCAGCAGTAACACCCAGGACTTTGGAAACACCATATATTTT
>.|TRBJ1-2|TRBV5-1|many|13
CASSLMGTLGYTF
TGCGCCAGCAGCTTGATGGGGACGCTCGGCTACACCTTC
>.|TRBJ2-7|TRBV20-1|.|14
CSARDKGPSYEQYF
TGCAGTGCTAGAGATAAGGGGCCCTCCTACGAGCAGTACTTC
>.|TRBJ1-5|TRBV12-3/TRBV12-4|many|12
CASSHSNQPQHF
TGTGCCAGCAGTCATAGCAATCAGCCCCAGCATTTT